This is a list of T cell receptor beta chains from one sample in a study of blood T cells in healthy people across ages. TCRdb re-analysed the 5' RACE reads in MiXCR, keeping a single row per CDR3 protein. The sample gives roughly 1.5 million distinct CDR3 sequences, approximately 43% of which show up once; around 4% is in the top ten. Source material: blood. The receptors derive from a woman aged 18-29 years in good health. Each CDR3 is given with its conserved first and last residue. D genes are given only for firm matches. Clone size is given for some rows only: seen once, a few or many times, or a class if the clone is expanded.

D gene | J gene | V gene | clone size | CDR3 DNA | CDR3 protein
- | TRBJ1-2 | TRBV4-1 | - | TGCGCCAGCGGAAGGAGTCCGGCTTCTAACTATGGCTACACCTTC | CASGRSPASNYGYTF
TRBD2 | TRBJ2-7 | TRBV6-6 | - | TGTGCCAGCAGTTGGGATACTAGCGGGGGGAACTACGGGCAGTACTTC | CASSWDTSGGNYGQYF
- | TRBJ1-2 | TRBV5-1 | - | TGCGCCAGCAGCTTGGTGAGCTCTCTGGAGGGTGGCTACACCTTC | CASSLVSSLEGGYTF
- | TRBJ1-5 | TRBV12-3/TRBV12-4 | - | TGTGCCAGCAGGAACGACGGGAATCAGCCCCAGCATTTT | CASRNDGNQPQHF
TRBD2 | TRBJ2-7 | TRBV7-7 | - | TGTGCTAGCAGCCCACTAGCGGCCTACAATGAGCAGTACTTC | CASSPLAAYNEQYF
- | TRBJ2-1 | TRBV12-3/TRBV12-4 | - | TGTGCCAGCAGTTTTCGTCCAGGGAGCTTCGACAATGAGCAGTTCTTC | CASSFRPGSFDNEQFF
- | TRBJ2-1 | TRBV24-1 | - | TGTGCCACCAGAGACAAGGCCTACAATGAGCAGTTCTTC | CATRDKAYNEQFF
TRBD1 | TRBJ2-2 | TRBV6-5 | - | TGTGCCAGCAGTTACCTGGACAGGGGGCACGGGGAGCTGTTTTTT | CASSYLDRGHGELFF
- | TRBJ2-3 | TRBV24-1 | few | TGTGCCACCAGTGACCCTCTCCTAGGGGGTTCGCAGTATTTT | CATSDPLLGGSQYF
- | TRBJ1-1 | TRBV10-3 | - | TGTGCCATCAGTGAAGTGGGTTTGAACACTGAAGCTTTCTTT | CAISEVGLNTEAFF
- | TRBJ1-1 | TRBV7-2 | - | TGTGCCGGCAGCCTCTTGGGCTCTGCCACTGAAGCTTTCTTT | CAGSLLGSATEAFF
- | TRBJ1-1 | TRBV7-2 | - | TGTGCCAGCAGCTCAGGGATCCGCACTGAAGCTTTCTTT | CASSSGIRTEAFF
- | TRBJ2-1 | TRBV3-1 | - | TGTGCCAGCAGCCAAGAAATTGGACTCGGCATCTACAATGAGCAGTTCTTC | CASSQEIGLGIYNEQFF
- | TRBJ2-3 | TRBV7-9 | - | TGTGCCAGCCCCTCACCGGTAGACGATTCCACAGATACGCAGTATTTT | CASPSPVDDSTDTQYF
- | TRBJ2-3 | TRBV4-3 | few | TGCGCCAGCAGCACAGAAGGGGAAAGCACAGATACGCAGTATTTT | CASSTEGESTDTQYF
TRBD2 | TRBJ2-5 | TRBV14 | - | TGTGCCAGCAGCCCACGGGGGGTCTCGAAGACCCAGTACTTC | CASSPRGVSKTQYF
- | TRBJ1-2 | TRBV10-2 | - | TGCGCCAGCACGGCGGGAGACTATGGCTACACCTTC | CASTAGDYGYTF
- | TRBJ1-6 | TRBV6-5 | - | TGTGCCAGTACAGGGCCCTCCTATAATTCACCCCTCCACTTT | CASTGPSYNSPLHF
TRBD2 | TRBJ2-3 | TRBV7-2 | - | TGTGCCAGCAGCTTCGGACTAGCGGGAGTAGGTGGTACGCAGTATTTT | CASSFGLAGVGGTQYF